What follows is one T cell receptor (beta chain) and its context. The antigen remains undetermined. The data originate from a study of vaccination and CD4 T cells after COVID-19. The Oncomine TCR Beta short-read assay was applied to DNA of cultured CD4+ T cells. TCRdb called the PCR reads again in MiXCR, with one record for every CDR3 protein. The repertoire holds tens of thousands of distinct CDR3 sequences, with about 66% as singletons. The CDR3 is made up of 16 amino acids. Germline CDR1 and CDR2: SGHAT and FQDESV (reference sequence). V was pared by 4 bases and J by 5 bases, with 9 bases of the junction left unmatched. The treatment: roughly nine-day PBMC culture with coronavirus spike peptide pools or control peptides (ViraFEST assay). Both day 3 and day 7 involved replacing half of the medium with fresh IL-2 medium.

This clonotype was obtained from a human donor who had recovered from COVID-19. The sequenced sample was CD4+ T cells from blood, cultured in vitro. The chain has TRBV11-1 and TRBJ2-2; 8 positions match TRBD2. CDR3 protein: CASSYRFGGETGELFF. In nucleotides, the CDR3 is TGTGCCAGCAGCTACCGATTCGGGGGGGAAACCGGGGAGCTGTTTTTT.